A selection of T cell receptor beta chains follows, all from one sample in a study of beta chain features in type 1 diabetes. Using immunoSEQ multiplex PCR, the repertoire was profiled, and TCRdb retains in-frame clones only, with some absent. The table includes almost 350,000 clones, around 7.6% detected once. The sample taken for sequencing was central memory CD4+ T cells from blood. The receptor source for this set is a woman between 18 and 29 years old in good health. The CDR3 runs from the conserved cysteine through the conserved F or W. A D gene is named only where the DNA matches it firmly. Only some rows state a clone size, as once, few, many or a class for expanded clones.

d_call	cdr3_length	clone_size	v_call	j_call	cdr3_nt	cdr3_aa
TRBD1	14	few	TRBV27	TRBJ1-2	TGTGCCAGCAGTCCCGGGACAGGGCGGAAAGGCTACACCTTC	CASSPGTGRKGYTF
.	15	few	TRBV2	TRBJ1-2	TGTGCCAGCAGTGGCGAGGGTCATAGGGTTCAAGGCTACACCTTC	CASSGEGHRVQGYTF
.	14	.	TRBV6-5	TRBJ2-7	TGTGCCAGCTCCTCTGATTGGGGACCCTACGAGCAGTACTTC	CASSSDWGPYEQYF
.	15	few	TRBV15	TRBJ2-7	TGTGCCACCAGCAGAGGGGGCGTACAGGGCCTTGGGCAGTACTTC	CATSRGGVQGLGQYF
.	13	.	TRBV10-3	TRBJ2-1	TGTGCCATCAGTGTGAATAGCGTGGGTGAGCAGTTCTTC	CAISVNSVGEQFF
.	15	.	TRBV27	TRBJ1-5	TGTGCCAGCAGTTTATGGCTCCGCGTGGGGCAGCCCCAGCATTTT	CASSLWLRVGQPQHF
.	11	.	TRBV25-1	TRBJ2-5	TGTGCCAGCAGTGTCCAAGAGACCCAGTACTTC	CASSVQETQYF
TRBD1	14	.	TRBV11-2	TRBJ2-5	TGTGCCAGCAGCTCCCCGACAGGGACCGAGACCCAGTACTTC	CASSSPTGTETQYF
.	11	.	TRBV5-6	TRBJ2-5	TGTGCCAGCAGCTCCACAGGGACCCAGTACTTC	CASSSTGTQYF
.	15	few	TRBV15	TRBJ1-2	TGTGCCACCAGCAGAGATTACAGGGTTGACTATGGCTACACCTTC	CATSRDYRVDYGYTF
TRBD1	15	many	TRBV5-6	TRBJ1-2	TGTGCCAGCAGCTCGACAGGGAGGAACACCTATGGCTACACCTTC	CASSSTGRNTYGYTF
TRBD2	14	few	TRBV27	TRBJ2-5	TGTGCCAGCAGAGACGCGGGAGGGCCCGAGACCCAGTACTTC	CASRDAGGPETQYF
.	15	few	TRBV7-3	TRBJ2-7	TGTGCCAGCAGCTTTCGGTACAGGGTGAGGTGCGAGCAGTACTTC	CASSFRYRVRCEQYF
.	15	.	TRBV9	TRBJ2-5	TGTGCCAGCAGCACCTTGGGTACGCGGGAAGAGACCCAGTACTTC	CASSTLGTREETQYF
TRBD2	16	.	TRBV5-1	TRBJ2-1	TGCGCCAGCAGCTCGACCGGGACTAGTGGATACAATGAGCAGTTCTTC	CASSSTGTSGYNEQFF
TRBD1	12	few	TRBV28	TRBJ1-1	TGTGCCACCGGGACAGGGTTCACTGAAGCTTTCTTT	CATGTGFTEAFF
.	15	few	TRBV7-2	TRBJ2-5	TGTGCCAGCAGCCAAGATGGGACACGGGGGGAGACCCAGTACTTC	CASSQDGTRGETQYF
TRBD2	16	.	TRBV11-2	TRBJ2-1	TGTGCCAGCAGCTTCCGACTAGCGGGAGCGGGGAATGAGCAGTTCTTC	CASSFRLAGAGNEQFF
TRBD1	13	many	TRBV2	TRBJ2-7	TGTGCCAGCAGTCCTGACAGGGCGTACGAGCAGTACTTC	CASSPDRAYEQYF
TRBD2	16	.	TRBV5-1	TRBJ2-1	TGCGCCAGCAGCTTGGGGGCTAGCGGGAGCTACAATGAGCAGTTCTTC	CASSLGASGSYNEQFF
.	13	.	TRBV6-5	TRBJ1-1	TGTGCCAGTACAGGGAACAGTGGCACTGAAGCTTTCTTT	CASTGNSGTEAFF
.	15	.	TRBV27	TRBJ1-6	TGTGCCAGCAGCCCGGCACGTGGGGGTAATTCACCCCTCCACTTT	CASSPARGGNSPLHF
.	15	.	TRBV28	TRBJ2-3	TGTGCCAGCAGTCCCCGGGGACACATATCAGATACGCAGTATTTT	CASSPRGHISDTQYF
TRBD1	13	few	TRBV29-1	TRBJ1-5	TGCAGCGTTGGAGGGGGCGCGGGGCAGCCCCAGCATTTT	CSVGGGAGQPQHF
.	12	.	TRBV11-2	TRBJ2-2	TGTGCCAGCAGCTGGGGCACCGGGGAGCTGTTTTTT	CASSWGTGELFF
.	18	.	TRBV15	TRBJ1-5	TGTGCCACCAGCAGAAACGACTACGGCTGGACACCCGATCAGCCCCAGCATTTT	CATSRNDYGWTPDQPQHF
TRBD2	16	.	TRBV28	TRBJ2-3	TGTGCCAGCAGCCGATTAGGGGAGGGCCGCTCAGATACGCAGTATTTT	CASSRLGEGRSDTQYF
.	14	few	TRBV18	TRBJ2-5	TGTGCCAGCTCACAGGGGACGCGTCAAGAGACCCAGTACTTC	CASSQGTRQETQYF
.	14	.	TRBV9	TRBJ1-1	TGTGCCAGCAGCGTAGATGGGGCGCAGGTTGAAGCTTTCTTT	CASSVDGAQVEAFF
.	13	many	TRBV7-2	TRBJ1-5	TGTGCCAGCAGAAAAGACACCAATCAGCCCCAGCATTTT	CASRKDTNQPQHF
.	14	.	TRBV10-3	TRBJ2-1	TGTGCCATCACCCCAGGGCGGTCCTACAATGAGCAGTTCTTC	CAITPGRSYNEQFF
TRBD1	17	.	TRBV11-2	TRBJ1-2	TGTGCCAGCAGCTTAATCCCCCTCGGACAGGGTAGTGGAGGCTACACCTTC	CASSLIPLGQGSGGYTF
.	14	many	TRBV27	TRBJ2-7	TGTGCCAGCAGTTTAACGCTAGGCCCCTACGAGCAGTACTTC	CASSLTLGPYEQYF
TRBD2	14	few	TRBV19	TRBJ2-2	TGTGCCACCCAGGACGCGGGAGGGGTCGGGGAGCTGTTTTTT	CATQDAGGVGELFF
.	14	.	TRBV18	TRBJ1-5	TGTGCCAGCTCACCAAACGAAGGCAATCAGCCCCAGCATTTT	CASSPNEGNQPQHF
.	10	.	TRBV29-1	TRBJ1-1	TGCAGCGTTGAAGAAGCTGAAGCTTTCTTT	CSVEEAEAFF
.	16	.	TRBV18	TRBJ2-2	TGTGCCAGCTCACCTCTTGCCAGGATGAACACCGGGGAGCTGTTTTTT	CASSPLARMNTGELFF
.	17	many	TRBV5-4	TRBJ2-3	TGTGCCAGCAGCCCTGATCTTTACGCCTTTAGCACAGATACGCAGTATTTT	CASSPDLYAFSTDTQYF